This T cell receptor beta chain was profiled in a study of blood T cell repertoires in COVID-19. Study-wide background: Samples representing acute and convalescent COVID-19 were sourced from the United States, Italy and Spain. PBMCs, B-cell-depleted T cells, or T cells provided the cDNA or gDNA that made up the material.

Original processing notes: Cell counts per sample came from amplifying reference gene primers. Profiling relied on immunoSEQ multiplex PCR, and the TCRdb table lists in-frame clones only, not all of them. For V, J and clone size, that table is used; D and trimming come from the DNA. The sample has about 64,000 clones, approximately 91% seen once. Germline assignment: CDR1 MDHEN and CDR2 SYDVKM. The ends lost 2 bases at V and 0 bases at J; junction bases unmatched: 16. The CDR3 extends over 20 amino acids. The sequencing sample was made of peripheral blood. This chain joins TRBV28 and TRBJ1-5; 7 bases match TRBD1. The clonotype was recovered from a human donor in a cohort sampled during active COVID-19. CDR3 residues: CASSLIGDSRGGTSNQPQHF. The CDR3 nucleotides read TGTGCCAGCAGTTTAATTGGGGACAGCCGTGGAGGGACTAGCAATCAGCCCCAGCATTTT.